This T cell receptor (beta chain) appears in the sequencing data of a study of blood T cell repertoires in COVID-19. Profiling relied on immunoSEQ multiplex PCR, and the TCRdb table lists in-frame clones only, not all of them. The sample shows over 200,000 clones, 70% to 90% of them seen only once. This CDR3 spans 14 amino acids. Germline V lookup: CDR1 WNHNN, CDR2 SYGVQD (reference sequence). With V trimmed by 7 bases and J by 7 bases, 7 bases remained unmatched. The chain carries TRBV10-1 and TRBJ2-1; 10 bases agree with TRBD2. The sequencing sample was made of PBMCs or T cells enriched from blood (not recorded which). The sequence was collected from a man aged 30 to 39 who had recovered from COVID-19. CDR3 nucleotides: TGCGCCAGCAAACCTAGCGGGAGCGTGAATGAGCAGTTCTTC. This gives the protein CASKPSGSVNEQFF.